These T cell receptor beta chains were read from a single sample in a study of response to subunit inactivated influenza vaccine. TCRdb itself ran the RT-PCR reads through MiXCR, one entry per CDR3 protein. The sample lists about 620,000 distinct CDR3 sequences, approximately 11% occurring once. These data were also reused for a study on T cells expressing NK-cell markers.

The specimen comprised PBMCs from blood, sampled on the day of vaccination. The receptors were sampled from a man aged 45-65 years who received an inactivated influenza vaccine. Each CDR3 is given with its conserved first and last residue. The D gene is left open where the match is weak. Not all rows give a size; the values are once, few, many and, for expanded clones, a class.

len: 15
d_gene: .
v_gene: TRBV29-1
abundance: few
j_gene: TRBJ2-1
CDR3nt: TGCAGCGTTGAGGTAGGGCAGAGAGTTTACAATGAGCAGTTCTTC
CDR3aa: CSVEVGQRVYNEQFF

len: 13
d_gene: TRBD1
v_gene: TRBV29-1
abundance: .
j_gene: TRBJ2-7
CDR3nt: TGCAGCGTTGGTAGGGACAGACTCTACGAGCAGTACTTC
CDR3aa: CSVGRDRLYEQYF

len: 16
d_gene: TRBD1
v_gene: TRBV27
abundance: .
j_gene: TRBJ2-1
CDR3nt: TGTGCCAGCAGGGGCGCCGGGACAGGGGGCCACAATGAGCAGTTCTTC
CDR3aa: CASRGAGTGGHNEQFF

len: 12
d_gene: .
v_gene: TRBV12-3/TRBV12-4
abundance: many
j_gene: TRBJ2-3
CDR3nt: TGTGCCAGCAGTTCGCTAACAGATACGCAGTATTTT
CDR3aa: CASSSLTDTQYF

len: 14
d_gene: .
v_gene: TRBV14
abundance: .
j_gene: TRBJ2-3
CDR3nt: TGTGCCAGCAGCCATCCTGGGATTACAGATACGCAGTATTTT
CDR3aa: CASSHPGITDTQYF

len: 15
d_gene: .
v_gene: TRBV3-1
abundance: .
j_gene: TRBJ2-5
CDR3nt: TGTGCCAGCAGCCCCCGGACAAGAGTGAGGGAGACCCAGTACTTC
CDR3aa: CASSPRTRVRETQYF

len: 13
d_gene: .
v_gene: TRBV12-3/TRBV12-4
abundance: .
j_gene: TRBJ2-1
CDR3nt: TGTGCCAGCAGTTTACAGGATTACAATGAGCAGTTCTTC
CDR3aa: CASSLQDYNEQFF

len: 13
d_gene: TRBD2
v_gene: TRBV2
abundance: .
j_gene: TRBJ2-5
CDR3nt: TGTGCCAGCGTGAGCGGGGATCGGAGGACCCAGTACTTC
CDR3aa: CASVSGDRRTQYF

len: 13
d_gene: TRBD1
v_gene: TRBV2
abundance: .
j_gene: TRBJ1-2
CDR3nt: TGTGCCAGCAGTTCGGACAGGGGGCATGGCTACACCTTC
CDR3aa: CASSSDRGHGYTF

len: 21
d_gene: TRBD2
v_gene: TRBV27
abundance: .
j_gene: TRBJ2-2
CDR3nt: TGTGCCAGCAGCGAAGAGATACGTAGCGGGGTAGCGGGGAGAGTCTACGGGGAGCTGTTTTTT
CDR3aa: CASSEEIRSGVAGRVYGELFF

len: 15
d_gene: .
v_gene: TRBV2
abundance: .
j_gene: TRBJ1-5
CDR3nt: TGTGCCAGTAAACTGGAGGGGGGTAGCAATCAGCCCCAGCATTTT
CDR3aa: CASKLEGGSNQPQHF

len: 15
d_gene: TRBD2
v_gene: TRBV15
abundance: many
j_gene: TRBJ2-7
CDR3nt: TGTGCCACCAGCAGAGGCGCGGGAGGGCCATTCGAGCAGTACTTC
CDR3aa: CATSRGAGGPFEQYF

len: 13
d_gene: .
v_gene: TRBV6-6
abundance: few
j_gene: TRBJ2-7
CDR3nt: TGTGCCAGCAGTCTCCAGTGGGGCAACGAGCAGTACTTC
CDR3aa: CASSLQWGNEQYF

len: 15
d_gene: .
v_gene: TRBV4-3
abundance: many
j_gene: TRBJ2-5
CDR3nt: TGCGCCAGCAGCCAAGTGGGGTCAGGGCGAGAGACCCAGTACTTC
CDR3aa: CASSQVGSGRETQYF

len: 13
d_gene: .
v_gene: TRBV29-1
abundance: many
j_gene: TRBJ2-3
CDR3nt: TGCGGGTTTGTGCAGCCTCTCACAGATACGCAGTATTTT
CDR3aa: CGFVQPLTDTQYF

len: 11
d_gene: .
v_gene: TRBV3-1
abundance: many
j_gene: TRBJ1-4
CDR3nt: TGTGCCAGCAGCCAAGCTGAAAAACTGTTTTTT
CDR3aa: CASSQAEKLFF

len: 14
d_gene: TRBD1
v_gene: TRBV25-1
abundance: few
j_gene: TRBJ2-7
CDR3nt: TGTGCCAGCAGTCAGACAGGGCGATCCTACGAGCAGTACTTC
CDR3aa: CASSQTGRSYEQYF

len: 14
d_gene: .
v_gene: TRBV4-2
abundance: .
j_gene: TRBJ2-2
CDR3nt: TGTGCCAGCGGAACGCAGGGGAACACCGGGGAGCTGTTTTTT
CDR3aa: CASGTQGNTGELFF

len: 13
d_gene: .
v_gene: TRBV10-3
abundance: .
j_gene: TRBJ2-7
CDR3nt: TGTGCCATCAGTTTACAGGGTCCTGGGGAGCAGTACTTC
CDR3aa: CAISLQGPGEQYF

len: 15
d_gene: TRBD2
v_gene: TRBV20-1
abundance: few
j_gene: TRBJ2-7
CDR3nt: TGCAGTGCTAGAGATTTCGGGGGGTTGTCCTACGAGCAGTACTTC
CDR3aa: CSARDFGGLSYEQYF

len: 13
d_gene: .
v_gene: TRBV28
abundance: few
j_gene: TRBJ1-4
CDR3nt: TGTGCCAGCAGTTTTCCCCAGGTAGAAAAACTGTTTTTT
CDR3aa: CASSFPQVEKLFF

len: 14
d_gene: .
v_gene: TRBV11-2
abundance: few
j_gene: TRBJ2-3
CDR3nt: TGTGCCAGCAGCTTTTGGGGGGCGACAGATACGCAGTATTTT
CDR3aa: CASSFWGATDTQYF

len: 16
d_gene: .
v_gene: TRBV3-1
abundance: few
j_gene: TRBJ2-5
CDR3nt: TGTGCCAGCAGACCAAGAGTCAGCGGAGTCCAAGAGACCCAGTACTTC
CDR3aa: CASRPRVSGVQETQYF

len: 17
d_gene: .
v_gene: TRBV10-3
abundance: few
j_gene: TRBJ2-6
CDR3nt: TGTGCCATCAGTGCATGGGGGCATCAAGGTGGGGCCAACGTCCTGACTTTC
CDR3aa: CAISAWGHQGGANVLTF

len: 16
d_gene: TRBD1
v_gene: TRBV5-1
abundance: many
j_gene: TRBJ2-7
CDR3nt: TGCGCCAGCAGCAGAGGACAGGGAGGAATTGGGGACGAGCAGTACTTC
CDR3aa: CASSRGQGGIGDEQYF

len: 14
d_gene: TRBD1
v_gene: TRBV7-6
abundance: .
j_gene: TRBJ2-7
CDR3nt: TGTGCCAGCAGGGTACGACAGGGAAGTAGAGAGCAGTACTTC
CDR3aa: CASRVRQGSREQYF

len: 15
d_gene: .
v_gene: TRBV11-2
abundance: many
j_gene: TRBJ2-1
CDR3nt: TGTGCCAGCAGCTTAGGGACAGTCTCCTACAATGAGCAGTTCTTC
CDR3aa: CASSLGTVSYNEQFF

len: 17
d_gene: .
v_gene: TRBV6-2/TRBV6-3
abundance: many
j_gene: TRBJ2-1
CDR3nt: TGTGCCAGCAGTTACTTATCCGGCTACACCTCCTACAATGAGCAGTTCTTC
CDR3aa: CASSYLSGYTSYNEQFF

len: 14
d_gene: TRBD2
v_gene: TRBV19
abundance: many
j_gene: TRBJ2-1
CDR3nt: TGTGCCAGTAGTGATCGACTAGCGGGGTCTGAGCAGTTCTTC
CDR3aa: CASSDRLAGSEQFF

len: 13
d_gene: TRBD1
v_gene: TRBV24-1
abundance: few
j_gene: TRBJ1-2
CDR3nt: TGTGCCACTCAACCCGGGACAGGGACGGGCTACACCTTC
CDR3aa: CATQPGTGTGYTF

len: 13
d_gene: .
v_gene: TRBV12-3/TRBV12-4
abundance: few
j_gene: TRBJ1-1
CDR3nt: TGTGCCAGCAGTCGACAGGCGGGGGGTGAAGCTTTCTTT
CDR3aa: CASSRQAGGEAFF

len: 12
d_gene: .
v_gene: TRBV12-3/TRBV12-4
abundance: many
j_gene: TRBJ1-1
CDR3nt: TGTGCCAGCAGTTTTTTGGGGACTGAAGCTTTCTTT
CDR3aa: CASSFLGTEAFF

len: 13
d_gene: .
v_gene: TRBV11-2
abundance: .
j_gene: TRBJ2-2
CDR3nt: TGTGCCAGCAGCCGCAGGGTACCCGGGGAGCTGTTTTTT
CDR3aa: CASSRRVPGELFF

len: 16
d_gene: TRBD1
v_gene: TRBV10-3
abundance: .
j_gene: TRBJ2-5
CDR3nt: TGTGCCATCAGTGAGTCGTTGAGGGGGCCGGGAGAGACCCAGTACTTC
CDR3aa: CAISESLRGPGETQYF

len: 14
d_gene: .
v_gene: TRBV6-1
abundance: .
j_gene: TRBJ2-2
CDR3nt: TGTGCCAGCAGTGTGACGTGGAACACCGGGGAGCTGTTTTTT
CDR3aa: CASSVTWNTGELFF

len: 14
d_gene: .
v_gene: TRBV4-2
abundance: .
j_gene: TRBJ1-4
CDR3nt: TGTGCCAGCAGCCAAGTACAGGGCGGGGAAAAACTGTTTTTT
CDR3aa: CASSQVQGGEKLFF

len: 17
d_gene: TRBD1
v_gene: TRBV5-1
abundance: few
j_gene: TRBJ2-3
CDR3nt: TGCGCCAGCAGCTTATGGCGAGGGACAGGGTTCACAGATACGCAGTATTTT
CDR3aa: CASSLWRGTGFTDTQYF

len: 17
d_gene: TRBD2
v_gene: TRBV11-2
abundance: many
j_gene: TRBJ2-1
CDR3nt: TGTGCCAGCAGCGGCGCGACTAGCGGGACTGGGTACAATGAGCAGTTCTTC
CDR3aa: CASSGATSGTGYNEQFF

len: 16
d_gene: .
v_gene: TRBV7-8
abundance: many
j_gene: TRBJ1-3
CDR3nt: TGTGCCAGCAGCCTACACGCCCCGAACTCTGGAAACACCATATATTTT
CDR3aa: CASSLHAPNSGNTIYF

len: 13
d_gene: TRBD1
v_gene: TRBV20-1
abundance: few
j_gene: TRBJ2-7
CDR3nt: TGCAGTGCTCCGGACAGGGTATACCACGAGCAGTACTTC
CDR3aa: CSAPDRVYHEQYF

len: 15
d_gene: TRBD1
v_gene: TRBV5-1
abundance: few
j_gene: TRBJ2-7
CDR3nt: TGCGCCAGCAGCTTAACTCGGGGACAGGGCGGCGAGCAGTACTTC
CDR3aa: CASSLTRGQGGEQYF

len: 15
d_gene: .
v_gene: TRBV10-3
abundance: .
j_gene: TRBJ1-2
CDR3nt: TGTGCCATTAGTGCAGTAGGGGCGACTAACTATGGCTACACCTTC
CDR3aa: CAISAVGATNYGYTF

len: 19
d_gene: TRBD2
v_gene: TRBV7-8
abundance: once
j_gene: TRBJ2-2
CDR3nt: TGTGCCAGCAGCTTGGATCCCCATCCGGGACTAGAGCGCTACGGGGAGCTGTTTTTT
CDR3aa: CASSLDPHPGLERYGELFF

len: 15
d_gene: TRBD1
v_gene: TRBV2
abundance: .
j_gene: TRBJ2-4
CDR3nt: TGTGCCAGCAGTCCCCAGGACAGGGGGCTAAACATTCAGTACTTC
CDR3aa: CASSPQDRGLNIQYF

len: 16
d_gene: .
v_gene: TRBV20-1
abundance: .
j_gene: TRBJ2-5
CDR3nt: TGCAGTGCTAGAGCCACTAGGGGCCGGCGGCAAGAGACCCAGTACTTC
CDR3aa: CSARATRGRRQETQYF

len: 12
d_gene: .
v_gene: TRBV6-5
abundance: many
j_gene: TRBJ2-7
CDR3nt: TGTGCCAGCAGTTGGGACAACTACGAGCAGTACTTC
CDR3aa: CASSWDNYEQYF

len: 14
d_gene: .
v_gene: TRBV29-1
abundance: few
j_gene: TRBJ1-4
CDR3nt: TGCAGCGTCCTCCTGCCAGAATCGAATGAAAAACTGTTTTTT
CDR3aa: CSVLLPESNEKLFF

len: 18
d_gene: TRBD2
v_gene: TRBV27
abundance: .
j_gene: TRBJ2-2
CDR3nt: TGTGCCAGCAGTTTATGGCTCTGGACTAGCGGGAGGTCCGGGGAGCTGTTTTTT
CDR3aa: CASSLWLWTSGRSGELFF

len: 13
d_gene: .
v_gene: TRBV24-1
abundance: few
j_gene: TRBJ2-1
CDR3nt: TGTGCCACCAGTGATTTTCTGGGGAATGAGCAGTTCTTC
CDR3aa: CATSDFLGNEQFF

len: 14
d_gene: .
v_gene: TRBV12-3/TRBV12-4
abundance: .
j_gene: TRBJ2-7
CDR3nt: TGTGCCAGCAGCCCCCCCCACTTCATCTACGAGCAGTACTTC
CDR3aa: CASSPPHFIYEQYF

len: 17
d_gene: TRBD1
v_gene: TRBV7-2
abundance: .
j_gene: TRBJ2-1
CDR3nt: TGTGCCAGCAGCTTACAAGCCTCAGGGGGCGGGGTGAATGAGCAGTTCTTC
CDR3aa: CASSLQASGGGVNEQFF

len: 15
d_gene: .
v_gene: TRBV7-2
abundance: few
j_gene: TRBJ2-2
CDR3nt: TGTGCCAGCAGCCGACGGACCCAAGCCACCGGGGAGCTGTTTTTT
CDR3aa: CASSRRTQATGELFF

len: 13
d_gene: TRBD1
v_gene: TRBV29-1
abundance: few
j_gene: TRBJ2-5
CDR3nt: TGCAGCGTTGGACAGGGGGCTGCGGAGACCCAGTACTTC
CDR3aa: CSVGQGAAETQYF